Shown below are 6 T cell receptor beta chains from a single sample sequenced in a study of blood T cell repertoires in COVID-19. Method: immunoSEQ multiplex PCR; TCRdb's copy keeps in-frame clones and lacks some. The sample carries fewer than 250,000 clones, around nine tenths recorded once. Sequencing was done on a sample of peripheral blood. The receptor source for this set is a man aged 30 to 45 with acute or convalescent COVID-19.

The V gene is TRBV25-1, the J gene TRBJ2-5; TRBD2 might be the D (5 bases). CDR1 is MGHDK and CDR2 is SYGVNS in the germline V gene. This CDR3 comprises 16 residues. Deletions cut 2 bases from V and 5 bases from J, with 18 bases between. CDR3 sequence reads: CASSEVTGASRETQYF. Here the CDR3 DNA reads TGTGCCAGCAGTGAAGTAACCGGAGCTAGCAGGGAGACCCAGTACTTC. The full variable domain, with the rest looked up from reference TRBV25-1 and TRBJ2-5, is EADIYQTPRYLVIGTGKKITLECSQTMGHDKMYWYQQDPGMELHLIHYSYGVNSTEKGDLSSESTVSRIRTEHFPLTLESARPSHTSQYLCASSEVTGASRETQYFGPGTRLLVL.

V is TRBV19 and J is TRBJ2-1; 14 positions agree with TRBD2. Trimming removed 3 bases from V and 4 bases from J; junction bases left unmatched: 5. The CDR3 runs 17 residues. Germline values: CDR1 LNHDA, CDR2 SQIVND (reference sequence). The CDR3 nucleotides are TGTGCCAGTAGTATGCGACTAGCGGGGGGGCCATACAATGAGCAGTTCTTC. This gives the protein CASSMRLAGGPYNEQFF.

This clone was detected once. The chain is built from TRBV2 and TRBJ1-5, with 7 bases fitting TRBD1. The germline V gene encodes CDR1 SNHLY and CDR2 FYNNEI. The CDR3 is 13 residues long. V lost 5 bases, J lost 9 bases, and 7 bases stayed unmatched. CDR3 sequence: CASSTGVRRPQHF. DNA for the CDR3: TGTGCCAGCAGTACAGGGGTCAGAAGGCCCCAGCATTTT.

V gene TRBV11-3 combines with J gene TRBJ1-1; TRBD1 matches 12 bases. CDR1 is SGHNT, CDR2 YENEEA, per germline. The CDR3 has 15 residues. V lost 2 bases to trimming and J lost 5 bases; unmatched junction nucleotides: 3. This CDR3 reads CASSLTGQGATEAFF. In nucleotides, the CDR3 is TGTGCCAGCAGCTTAACGGGACAGGGGGCGACTGAAGCTTTCTTT.

The DNA of the CDR3 is TGTGCCAGCAGCCGTTTTATTAGCGGGCAGAATTACAATGAGCAGTTCTTC. It encodes CASSRFISGQNYNEQFF. The rearrangement links TRBV7-9 to TRBJ2-1; 7 bases are shared with TRBD2. Trimming at V came to 5 bases and at J to 4 bases, leaving 14 bases not matched to a gene. The CDR3 is 17 amino acids. CDR1 and CDR2 (germline): SEHNR, FQNEAQ (reference sequence).

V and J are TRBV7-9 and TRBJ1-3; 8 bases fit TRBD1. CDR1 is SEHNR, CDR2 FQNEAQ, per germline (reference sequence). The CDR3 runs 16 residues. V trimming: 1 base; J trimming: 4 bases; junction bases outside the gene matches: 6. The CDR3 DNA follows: TGTGCCAGCAGCTTAGACCCGACAGGGGTCGGAAACACCATATATTTT. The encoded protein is CASSLDPTGVGNTIYF. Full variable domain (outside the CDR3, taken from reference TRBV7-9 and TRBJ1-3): DTGVSQNPRHKITKRGQNVTFRCDPISEHNRLYWYRQTLGQGPEFLTYFQNEAQLEKSRLLSDRFSAERPKGSFSTLEIQRTEQGDSAMYLCASSLDPTGVGNTIYFGEGSWLTVV.